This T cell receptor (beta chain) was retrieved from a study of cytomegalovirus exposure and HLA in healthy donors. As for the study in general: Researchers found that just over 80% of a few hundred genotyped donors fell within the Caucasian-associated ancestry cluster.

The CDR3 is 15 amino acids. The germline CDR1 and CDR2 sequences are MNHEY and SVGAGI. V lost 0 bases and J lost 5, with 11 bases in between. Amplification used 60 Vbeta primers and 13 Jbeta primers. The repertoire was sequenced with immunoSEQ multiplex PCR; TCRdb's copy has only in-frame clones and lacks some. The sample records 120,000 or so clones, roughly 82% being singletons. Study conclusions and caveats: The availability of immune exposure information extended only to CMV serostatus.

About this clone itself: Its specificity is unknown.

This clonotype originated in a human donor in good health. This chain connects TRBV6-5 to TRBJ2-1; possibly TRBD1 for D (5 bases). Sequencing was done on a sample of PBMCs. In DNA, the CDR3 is TGTGCCAGCAGTTACTCCGGTCAGGGAAACAATGAGCAGTTCTTC. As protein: CASSYSGQGNNEQFF.